These 23 T cell receptor beta chains were all obtained from the same sample, sequenced in a study of PD-1 blockade in mismatch repair-deficient tumors. Profiled with immunoSEQ multiplex PCR; TCRdb holds only in-frame clones, not every one. There are some 110,000 clones in the sample; over 60% occur only once, and about 4.5% lies in the top ten. The sequenced sample was peripheral blood, obtained approximately 14 months after starting pembrolizumab. The receptors come from an adult with mismatch repair-deficient cancer.

This clone was seen more than once but under ten times. This chain joins TRBV11-2 and TRBJ2-2; D is uncertain. Looked up from germline, CDR1 is SGHAT and CDR2 is FQNNGV. Trimming shortened V by 1 base and J by 1 base, and 7 bases separated the two germline ends. This CDR3 is built from 15 residues. The chain's CDR3 is CASSLGRRNTGELFF. CDR3 nucleotide sequence: TGTGCCAGCAGCTTAGGTCGGAGGAACACCGGGGAGCTGTTTTTT.

This sequence joins TRBV10-3 and TRBJ2-1, with 13 bases aligning to TRBD2. The CDR3 runs to 15 residues. V lost 6 bases, J lost 9 bases, and 8 bases stayed unmatched. Germline CDR1 is ENHRY and CDR2 is SYGVKD. CDR3 residues: CAISSGLAGTTEQFF. The CDR3 bases are TGTGCCATCAGCTCGGGACTAGCGGGAACAACTGAGCAGTTCTTC.

The rearrangement joins TRBV9 to TRBJ2-5; weak D call: TRBD1 (5 bases). V was clipped by 1 base and J by 5 bases, with 12 bases between them. The CDR3 has 14 amino acids. Germline V gene data show CDR1 as SGDLS and CDR2 as YYNGEE. CDR3 sequence reads: CASSVRQLGETQYF. The CDR3 DNA is TGTGCCAGCAGCGTACGACAGCTGGGGGAGACCCAGTACTTC.

The rearrangement links TRBV6-5 to TRBJ1-1, with a tentative D call TRBD1 (5 bases). The CDR3 has 13 residues. CDR1 and CDR2 (germline): MNHEY, SVGAGI. V dropped 4 bases and J dropped 8 bases, with 14 bases sitting between them. In DNA form, the CDR3 reads TGTGCCAGCAGTTGGGGGTGGGGGGAGGAAGCTTTCTTT. Residues: CASSWGWGEEAFF.

The CDR3: CASSADREDYTF. The CDR3, as DNA: TGTGCCAGCAGCGCAGACAGGGAAGACTACACCTTC. This chain joins TRBV9 and TRBJ1-2; 7 bases are shared with TRBD1. Trimming removed 3 bases from V and 10 bases from J; junction bases left unmatched: 6. Germline assignment: CDR1 SGDLS and CDR2 YYNGEE. The CDR3 is 12 residues long.

The chain uses TRBV7-3 and TRBJ2-1, with TRBD2 matching 11 bases. Trimming removed 5 bases from V and 9 bases from J; junction bases left unmatched: 9. CDR1 is SGHTA, CDR2 FQGTGA, per germline. This CDR3 contains 15 residues. CDR3 loop: CASSGSGRASGEQFF. CDR3 in DNA: TGTGCCAGCAGCGGTAGCGGGAGGGCCTCCGGTGAGCAGTTCTTC.

Details on this clone: The same CDR3 can be traced to other DNA sequences in this sample. The chain links TRBV9 to TRBJ1-3, with D unclear. CDR1 and CDR2 from the germline V gene are SGDLS and YYNGEE. This CDR3 region has 15 residues. V dropped 0 bases and J dropped 0 bases, with 7 bases sitting between them. CDR3 nucleotide sequence: TGTGCCAGCAGCGTAGGAGGCAGCTCTGGAAACACCATATATTTT. It codes for CASSVGGSSGNTIYF. The variable domain in full, completed from reference TRBV9 and TRBJ1-3, reads DSGVTQTPKHLITATGQRVTLRCSPRSGDLSVYWYQQSLDQGLQFLIQYYNGEERAKGNILERFSAQQFPDLHSELNLSSLELGDSALYFCASSVGGSSGNTIYFGEGSWLTVV.

A remark on this clone: At one end, the junction sequence differs from germline, possibly due to a read error. The chain links TRBV7-8 to TRBJ2-2; 9 bases map to TRBD1. Germline assignment: CDR1 SGHVS and CDR2 FQNEAQ. The CDR3 loop spans 19 amino acids. The CDR3 loop reads CASSLEIVAGTGLPGELFF. The CDR3 region has the DNA TGTGCCAGTAGCTTAGAGATAGTCGCAGGGACAGGGTTACCCGGGGAGCTGTTTTTT. Drawing the rest from reference TRBV7-8 and TRBJ2-2, the complete variable domain is GAGVSQSPRYKVAKRGQDVALRCDPISGHVSLFWYQQALGQGPEFLTYFQNEAQLDKSGLPSDRFFAERPEGSVSTLKIQRTQQEDSAVYLCASSLEIVAGTGLPGELFFGEGSRLTVL.

This clone was observed at least ten times. The chain carries TRBV20-1 and TRBJ2-4; a possible D gene is TRBD1 (6 bases). V was clipped by 6 bases and J by 4 bases, with 7 bases between them. The CDR3 totals 11 residues. In germline, CDR1 is DFQATT, CDR2 SNEGSKA (reference sequence). In DNA, the CDR3 is TGCAGTGCCGGACAGAAAAACATTCAGTACTTC. The encoded protein is CSAGQKNIQYF.

The chain couples TRBV7-9 to TRBJ1-1, with D perhaps matching TRBD1 (5 bases). CDR1 and CDR2 (germline): SEHNR, FQNEAQ (reference sequence). V gave up 5 bases and J gave up 3 bases, with 19 bases separating them. The CDR3 is 16 amino acids. CDR3 coding DNA: TGTGCCAGCAGCAACGAGGGGCCCCCGGGGGACACTGAAGCTTTCTTT. Its protein product is CASSNEGPPGDTEAFF. Supplemented by reference TRBV7-9 and TRBJ1-1, the full variable domain reads DTGVSQNPRHKITKRGQNVTFRCDPISEHNRLYWYRQTLGQGPEFLTYFQNEAQLEKSRLLSDRFSAERPKGSFSTLEIQRTEQGDSAMYLCASSNEGPPGDTEAFFGQGTRLTVV.

Only one count was recorded for this clone. The chain recombines TRBV7-9 with TRBJ2-1, with D perhaps TRBD1 or TRBD2 (5 bases each). The CDR3 runs to 12 residues. V shed 5 bases and J shed 3 bases, with 5 bases lying between them. From germline, CDR1 is SEHNR and CDR2 FQNEAQ (reference sequence). CDR3 bases: TGTGCCAGCAGCGGGGGCTACAATGAGCAGTTCTTC. Translated: CASSGGYNEQFF. The full variable domain, rest sourced from reference TRBV7-9 and TRBJ2-1, is DTGVSQNPRHKITKRGQNVTFRCDPISEHNRLYWYRQTLGQGPEFLTYFQNEAQLEKSRLLSDRFSAERPKGSFSTLEIQRTEQGDSAMYLCASSGGYNEQFFGPGTRLTVL.

The chain combines TRBV7-9 with TRBJ2-2; D unresolved. The germline CDR1 and CDR2 sequences are SEHNR and FQNEAQ (reference sequence). Deletions cut 5 bases from V and 3 bases from J, with 7 bases between. CDR3 length equals 13 residues. The CDR3 loop reads CASSPQDTGELFF. In nucleotides, the CDR3 is TGTGCCAGCAGCCCTCAGGACACCGGGGAGCTGTTTTTT.

The chain links TRBV9 to TRBJ2-6; 7 bases are shared with TRBD1. The CDR3 covers 17 residues. J was trimmed by 0 bases and V by 0 bases; bases with no gene match: 3. Germline assignment: CDR1 SGDLS and CDR2 YYNGEE. The CDR3, as DNA: TGTGCCAGCAGCGTAGGGGGACAGAGCTCTGGGGCCAACGTCCTGACTTTC. Its protein is CASSVGGQSSGANVLTF.

V is TRBV5-6 and J is TRBJ1-1; D remains ambiguous. The CDR3 has 15 amino acids. In germline, CDR1 is SGHDT, CDR2 YYEEEE. Trimming shortened V by 0 bases and J by 4 bases, and 13 bases separated the two germline ends. The CDR3 nucleotides read TGTGCCAGCAGCTTGGTGTCGGGGTTGGGCACTGAAGCTTTCTTT. Protein: CASSLVSGLGTEAFF.

This clone was seen only a few times. This chain joins TRBV14 and TRBJ2-5; the D gene is possibly TRBD2 (6 bases). The germline CDR1 and CDR2 sequences are SGHDN and FVKESK. The CDR3 is 15 residues long. The germline V and J ends were trimmed by 5 bases and 0 bases, with 13 bases remaining between them. For the CDR3, the DNA is TGTGCCAGCAGCGGATTTAGCGGTTACCAAGAGACCCAGTACTTC. This codes for CASSGFSGYQETQYF.

This clone was found a few times. The chain recombines TRBV30 with TRBJ1-2; D gene ambiguous. The CDR3 is 14 amino acids. Trimming pared 3 bases from V and 4 bases from J, leaving 15 bases between. Germline V gene lookup returns CDR1 GTSNPN and CDR2 SVGIG (reference sequence). This CDR3 is CAWRRRVLRYGYTF. CDR3 sequence (DNA): TGTGCCTGGAGACGAAGGGTGCTGCGCTATGGCTACACCTTC. The full variable domain, with the rest looked up from reference TRBV30 and TRBJ1-2, is SQTIHQWPATLVQPVGSPLSLECTVEGTSNPNLYWYRQAAGRGLQLLFYSVGIGQISSEVPQNLSASRPQDRQFILSSKKLLLSDSGFYLCAWRRRVLRYGYTFGSGTRLTVV.

V gene TRBV7-9 combines with J gene TRBJ2-7, with 7 bases aligning to TRBD2. The length of the CDR3 is 14 residues. Germline trimming cut 1 base from V and 2 bases from J; bases unmatched to any gene: 2. Germline lookup yields CDR1 SEHNR and CDR2 FQNEAQ (reference sequence). The CDR3 bases are TGTGCCAGCAGCTTAGGGGGAGGGACCTACGAGCAGTACTTC. Amino acids: CASSLGGGTYEQYF.

The chain is built from TRBV4-1 and TRBJ1-1; D may be TRBD1 (6 bases). CDR1 is MGHRA and CDR2 is YSYEKL in the germline V gene. This CDR3 has 14 amino acids. The V end was cut by 4 bases, the J end by 2 bases, with 11 bases between. CDR3 DNA sequence: TGCGCCAGCAGCCGCGGACAGTTAAACACTGAAGCTTTCTTT. Its protein product is CASSRGQLNTEAFF.

The chain is built from TRBV5-1 and TRBJ2-2; maybe TRBD2 (5 bases). The ends were cut back, 2 bases at V and 1 base at J, with 9 bases in the middle. This CDR3 contains 15 residues. The germline V gene has CDR1 SGHRS and CDR2 YFSETQ. CDR3 bases: TGCGCCAGCAGCTTTTACGGGGAGAACACCGGGGAGCTGTTTTTT. Its translation: CASSFYGENTGELFF.

The chain couples TRBV5-5 to TRBJ2-7, with 11 bases matching TRBD2. In germline, CDR1 is SGHKS, CDR2 YYEKEE (reference sequence). CDR3 length equals 15 residues. The trim removed 4 bases at V and 5 bases at J, leaving 8 bases unmatched. CDR3 in amino acids: CASSIIAGGPHEQYF. The CDR3 DNA sequence: TGTGCCAGCAGCATCATAGCGGGAGGGCCACACGAGCAGTACTTC.

The rearrangement uses TRBV4-2 and TRBJ2-5; D unresolved. Germline CDR1 LGHNA, CDR2 YNFKEQ. The V end was cut by 0 bases, the J end by 1 base, with 12 bases between. The CDR3 is 16 residues long. The CDR3 region has the DNA TGTGCCAGCAGCCAAGAGGCTCAAACCGGCCAAGAGACCCAGTACTTC. Translation gives CASSQEAQTGQETQYF.

The chain uses TRBV28 and TRBJ2-3, with TRBD2 matching 13 bases. V lost 11 bases and J lost 6; bases outside the gene matches: 5. The length of the CDR3 is 13 residues. Germline V CDR1 and CDR2: MDHEN, SYDVKM. In DNA form, the CDR3 reads TGTGCCGGTGGACTAGCGGGAGTGGATACGCAGTATTTT. It encodes CAGGLAGVDTQYF.

The chain is built from TRBV5-1 and TRBJ2-7; D assignment may be TRBD1 or TRBD2 (5 bases each). V lost 0 bases and J lost 1, with 11 bases in between. This CDR3 is built from 15 residues. Germline V gene lookup returns CDR1 SGHRS and CDR2 YFSETQ. CDR3: CASSLDFEGSYEQYF. The CDR3 DNA sequence: TGCGCCAGCAGCTTGGATTTTGAGGGGTCCTACGAGCAGTACTTC.